The 13 T cell receptor beta chains listed next were all sequenced from one sample in a study of regulatory T cells in long-lasting Graves disease. The sample's time point: persistent/refractory GD, antithyroid drugs over 5 years with positive TRAb. Following extraction of RNA from PBMCs, that RNA was used to make the TCR library. According to the study, TCR beta libraries were built with iRepertoire HTBI primers and CDR3-region Arm-PCR. From the multiplex PCR reads, TCRdb called clonotypes with MiXCR, one entry per CDR3 protein. The top ten clones hold 25% to 30% of a sample with a few hundred thousand distinct CDR3 sequences, roughly 24% of them seen once. The input for sequencing was peripheral blood mononuclear cells (PBMCs), taken when the disease was refractory, from a patient treated with antithyroid drugs. The source is a woman in her forties with Graves disease.

This rearrangement joins TRBV9 to TRBJ2-2, with D possibly called TRBD1 or TRBD2 (5 bases each). Germline V gene lookup returns CDR1 SGDLS and CDR2 YYNGEE. The V gene lost 0 bases and the J gene lost 7 bases, with 16 bases spanning the gap. The CDR3 is made up of 16 amino acids. The CDR3 nucleotides are TGTGCCAGCAGCGTAGGAGCGGCAGGGCTAGGCGGGGAGCTGTTTTTT. It codes for CASSVGAAGLGGELFF.

The chain is built from TRBV20-1 and TRBJ2-3; 7 positions agree with TRBD1. The V gene end was trimmed by 6 bases and the J gene end by 6 bases; junction bases not matched to a gene: 12. CDR1 is DFQATT, CDR2 SNEGSKA, per germline (reference sequence). The CDR3 totals 14 residues. This chain's CDR3 is CSAIDRDRTDTQYF. Here the CDR3 DNA reads TGCAGTGCAATTGACAGGGATAGAACGGATACGCAGTATTTT.

The rearrangement links TRBV5-1 to TRBJ2-7; 9 bases map to TRBD2. Germline values: CDR1 SGHRS, CDR2 YFSETQ. Trimming took 3 bases from V and 5 from J; bases not matched to a gene: 6. This CDR3 comprises 14 residues. The CDR3 spells CASSSGLALDEQYF. DNA of the CDR3: TGCGCCAGCAGCTCTGGACTAGCGCTTGACGAGCAGTACTTC.

The table lists this clonotype with a few counts. V and J are TRBV19 and TRBJ2-7, with 9 bases identical to TRBD2. This CDR3 has 13 amino acids. V shed 10 bases and J 1 base; nucleotides not matched to a gene: 5. Germline CDR1 and CDR2: LNHDA and SQIVND (reference sequence). The CDR3 spells CATSSGMSYEQYF. CDR3 sequence (DNA): TGTGCCACCTCTAGCGGGATGTCCTACGAGCAGTACTTC.

This clonotype was picked up a small number of times. V usage is TRBV9 and J usage is TRBJ2-5; D call uncertain. This CDR3 region has 11 residues. V lost 0 bases, J lost 3 bases, and 0 bases lay in between. From germline, CDR1 is SGDLS and CDR2 YYNGEE. CDR3 sequence: CASSVEETQYF. The CDR3 nucleotides read TGTGCCAGCAGCGTAGAAGAGACCCAGTACTTC.

Many counts were recorded for this clonotype. The J gene is TRBJ2-7, the V gene TRBV2; the match to TRBD1 covers 9 bases. The CDR3 contains 14 residues. The V gene end was trimmed by 7 bases and the J gene end by 1 base; junction bases not matched to a gene: 5. Germline CDR1 and CDR2: SNHLY and FYNNEI. The CDR3 region is CASKGQGPSYEQYF. The DNA of the CDR3 is TGTGCCAGCAAAGGACAGGGGCCGTCCTACGAGCAGTACTTC.

The chain couples TRBV7-9 to TRBJ1-1, with 7 bases that match TRBD1. This CDR3 is 18 amino acids long. Looked up from germline, CDR1 is SEHNR and CDR2 is FQNEAQ (reference sequence). Trimming cost V 3 bases and J 0 bases; bases outside gene matches: 13. The CDR3 DNA sequence: TGTGCCAGCAGCTTCGAAACCCAAGACGGGACAGTGAACACTGAAGCTTTCTTT. The encoded protein is CASSFETQDGTVNTEAFF.

V is TRBV28 and J is TRBJ2-3; TRBD2 matches at 7 bases. Losses at the gene ends were 3 bases for V and 4 bases for J; bases not matched to a gene: 7. The CDR3 spans 15 residues. CDR1 and CDR2 (germline): MDHEN, SYDVKM. The chain's CDR3 is CASSFSAGAPDTQYF. The CDR3 DNA follows: TGTGCCAGCAGTTTTTCGGCGGGAGCCCCAGATACGCAGTATTTT. The full variable domain, in which reference TRBV28 and TRBJ2-3 provide the parts outside the CDR3, is DVKVTQSSRYLVKRTGEKVFLECVQDMDHENMFWYRQDPGLGLRLIYFSYDVKMKEKGDIPEGYSVSREKKERFSLILESASTNQTSMYLCASSFSAGAPDTQYFGPGTRLTVL.

This clonotype was found many times. The V and J genes are TRBV7-9 and TRBJ1-1; D gene unclear. Trimming removed 2 bases at V and 0 bases at J, with 10 bases between. The CDR3 runs 15 residues. Germline V gives CDR1 SEHNR, CDR2 FQNEAQ (reference sequence). The CDR3 coding sequence is TGTGCCAGCAGCTTAAACTACCCCTTGAACACTGAAGCTTTCTTT. This codes for CASSLNYPLNTEAFF.

V usage is TRBV10-3 and J usage is TRBJ2-7; D may correspond to TRBD1 or TRBD2 (5 bases each). V was cut by 3 bases and J by 4 bases, with 13 bases left in between. Germline CDR1 is ENHRY and CDR2 is SYGVKD. CDR3 length: 14 amino acids. The CDR3 bases are TGTGCCATCAGTGAACGAGGGGCAAATTACGAGCAGTACTTC. Translating it yields CAISERGANYEQYF.

This rearrangement joins TRBV14 to TRBJ2-7; no firm D call. The CDR3 spans 13 residues. Deletions cut 0 bases from V and 0 bases from J, with 3 bases between. The V gene's germline CDR1 is SGHDN and CDR2 FVKESK. CDR3 DNA sequence: TGTGCCAGCAGCCAAGACAACTCCTACGAGCAGTACTTC. Protein product: CASSQDNSYEQYF. Supplemented by reference TRBV14 and TRBJ2-7, the full variable domain reads EAGVTQFPSHSVIEKGQTVTLRCDPISGHDNLYWYRRVMGKEIKFLLHFVKESKQDESGMPNNRFLAERTGGTYSTLKVQPAELEDSGVYFCASSQDNSYEQYFGPGTRLTVT.

The CDR3 sequence is CATSVPGTGFYNEQFF. CDR3 nucleotide sequence: TGTGCCACCAGTGTCCCCGGGACAGGGTTCTACAATGAGCAGTTCTTC. This chain links TRBV24-1 with TRBJ2-1; 9 bases agree with TRBD1. There are 16 residues in the CDR3. V dropped 5 bases and J dropped 3; count of bases not matched to a gene: 7. Germline CDR1 reads KGHDR; CDR2 reads SFDVKD.

This clonotype was recorded at least ten times. The chain carries TRBV6-1 and TRBJ1-1, with D perhaps TRBD1 (5 bases). CDR1 and CDR2 from the germline V gene are MNHNS and SASEGT. V was cut by 6 bases and J by 2 bases, with 16 bases left in between. The CDR3 consists of 15 residues. Written as DNA, the CDR3 is TGTGCCAGCAGGCTACTACAGGATACCAACACTGAAGCTTTCTTT. Amino acid sequence: CASRLLQDTNTEAFF.